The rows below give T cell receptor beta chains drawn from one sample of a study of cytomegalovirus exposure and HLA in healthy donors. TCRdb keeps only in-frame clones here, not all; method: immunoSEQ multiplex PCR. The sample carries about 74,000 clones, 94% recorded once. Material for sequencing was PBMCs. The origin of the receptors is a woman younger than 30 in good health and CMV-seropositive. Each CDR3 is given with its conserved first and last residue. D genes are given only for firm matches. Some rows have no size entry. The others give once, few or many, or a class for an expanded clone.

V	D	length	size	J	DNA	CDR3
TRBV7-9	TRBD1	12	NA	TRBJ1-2	TGTGCCAGCACCCGACAGGGTGAAGGCTACACCTTC	CASTRQGEGYTF
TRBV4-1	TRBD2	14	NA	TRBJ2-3	TGCGCCAGCAGCCAAGACGGGGGGGCAGATACGCAGTATTTT	CASSQDGGADTQYF
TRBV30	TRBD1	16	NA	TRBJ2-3	TGTGCCTGGGACCAACCGGGACAGGGGGTCTCAGATACGCAGTATTTT	CAWDQPGQGVSDTQYF
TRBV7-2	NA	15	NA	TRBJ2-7	TGTGCCAGCAGCCTTACGGGGATTAGCTCCTACGAGCAGTACTTC	CASSLTGISSYEQYF
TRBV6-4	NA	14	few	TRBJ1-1	TGTGCCAGCAGTGACACGGACAGAAACACTGAAGCTTTCTTT	CASSDTDRNTEAFF
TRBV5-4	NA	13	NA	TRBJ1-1	TGTGCCAGCAGCTTGGGGGGCAGCACTGAAGCTTTCTTT	CASSLGGSTEAFF
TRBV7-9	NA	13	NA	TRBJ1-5	TGTGCCAGCAGCTTATGGGGGGATCAGCCCCAGCATTTT	CASSLWGDQPQHF
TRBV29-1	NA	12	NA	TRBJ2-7	TGCAGCGTTGAGGCGGGACTGAGCGAGCAGTACTTC	CSVEAGLSEQYF
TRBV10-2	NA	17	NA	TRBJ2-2	TGCGCCAGCAGTGAGGAGACAGCCTTTTCCGCGGCCGGGGAGCTGTTTTTT	CASSEETAFSAAGELFF
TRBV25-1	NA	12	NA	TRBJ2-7	TGTGCCAGCAGTGACAGGGCCTACGAGCAGTACTTC	CASSDRAYEQYF
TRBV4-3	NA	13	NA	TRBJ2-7	TGCGCCAGCAGCAACAGGGCTGGCTACGAGCAGTACTTC	CASSNRAGYEQYF
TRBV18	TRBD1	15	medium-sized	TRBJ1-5	TGTGCCAGCTCAAAAGGACAGGAGAGCGGTCAGCCCCAGCATTTT	CASSKGQESGQPQHF
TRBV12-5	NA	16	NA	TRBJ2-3	TGTGCTAGTGGTAAGGCTTTGGCGGCCCGAGTGGATACGCAGTATTTT	CASGKALAARVDTQYF
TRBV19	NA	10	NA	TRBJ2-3	TGTGCCTGGGGGCCTCCCCCGCAGTATTTT	CAWGPPPQYF
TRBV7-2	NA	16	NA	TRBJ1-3	TGTGCCAGCAGCTTAGTCGGTCGAGTTGACAGAAACACCATATATTTT	CASSLVGRVDRNTIYF
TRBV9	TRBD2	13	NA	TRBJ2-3	TGTGCCAGCGGAGGGACTAGCGGGCTAACGCAGTATTTT	CASGGTSGLTQYF